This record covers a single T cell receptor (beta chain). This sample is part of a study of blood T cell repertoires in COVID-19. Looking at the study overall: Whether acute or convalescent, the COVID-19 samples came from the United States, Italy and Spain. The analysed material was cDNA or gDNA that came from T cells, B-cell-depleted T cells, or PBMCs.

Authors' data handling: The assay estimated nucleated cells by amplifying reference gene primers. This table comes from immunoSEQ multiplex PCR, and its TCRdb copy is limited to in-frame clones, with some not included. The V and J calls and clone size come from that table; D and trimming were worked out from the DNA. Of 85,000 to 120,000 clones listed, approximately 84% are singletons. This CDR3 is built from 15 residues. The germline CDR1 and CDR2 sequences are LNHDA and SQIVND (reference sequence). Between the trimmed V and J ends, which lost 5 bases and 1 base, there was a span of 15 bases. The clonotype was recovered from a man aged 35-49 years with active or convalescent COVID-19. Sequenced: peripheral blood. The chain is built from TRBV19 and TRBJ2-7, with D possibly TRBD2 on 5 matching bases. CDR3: CASSLKGGFSYEQYF. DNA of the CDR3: TGTGCCAGTAGTCTCAAAGGAGGATTTTCCTACGAGCAGTACTTC.